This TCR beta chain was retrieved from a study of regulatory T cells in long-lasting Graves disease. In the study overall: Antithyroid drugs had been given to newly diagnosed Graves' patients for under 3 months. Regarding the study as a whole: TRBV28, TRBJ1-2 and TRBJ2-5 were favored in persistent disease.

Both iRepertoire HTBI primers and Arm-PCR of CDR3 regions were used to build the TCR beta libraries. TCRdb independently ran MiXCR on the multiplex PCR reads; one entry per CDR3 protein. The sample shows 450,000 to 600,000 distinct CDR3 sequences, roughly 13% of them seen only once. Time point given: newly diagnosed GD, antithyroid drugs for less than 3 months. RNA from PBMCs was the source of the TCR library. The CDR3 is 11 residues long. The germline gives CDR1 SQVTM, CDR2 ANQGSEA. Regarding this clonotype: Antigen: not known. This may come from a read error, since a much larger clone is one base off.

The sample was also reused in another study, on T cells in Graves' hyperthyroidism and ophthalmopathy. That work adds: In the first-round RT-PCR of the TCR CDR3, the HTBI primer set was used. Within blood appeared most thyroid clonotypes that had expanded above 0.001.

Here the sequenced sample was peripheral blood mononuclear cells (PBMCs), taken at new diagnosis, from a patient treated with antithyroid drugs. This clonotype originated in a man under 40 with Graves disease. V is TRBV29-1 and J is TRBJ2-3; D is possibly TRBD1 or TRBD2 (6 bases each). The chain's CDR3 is CSVVKGGTPYF. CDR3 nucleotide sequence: TGCAGCGTTGTAAAAGGGGGGACCCCGTACTTC.